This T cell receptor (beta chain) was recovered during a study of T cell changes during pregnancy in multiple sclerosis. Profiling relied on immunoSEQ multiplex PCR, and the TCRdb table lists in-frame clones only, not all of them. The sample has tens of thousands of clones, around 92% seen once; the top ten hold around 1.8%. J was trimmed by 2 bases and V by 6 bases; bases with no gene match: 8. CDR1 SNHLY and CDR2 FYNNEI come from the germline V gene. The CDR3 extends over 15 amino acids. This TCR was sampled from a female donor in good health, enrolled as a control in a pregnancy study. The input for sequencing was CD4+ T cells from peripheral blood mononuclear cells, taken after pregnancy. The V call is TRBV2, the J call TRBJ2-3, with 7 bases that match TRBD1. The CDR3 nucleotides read TGTGCCAGCAGATCACGACAGGGCTACACAGATACGCAGTATTTT. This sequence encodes CASRSRQGYTDTQYF.